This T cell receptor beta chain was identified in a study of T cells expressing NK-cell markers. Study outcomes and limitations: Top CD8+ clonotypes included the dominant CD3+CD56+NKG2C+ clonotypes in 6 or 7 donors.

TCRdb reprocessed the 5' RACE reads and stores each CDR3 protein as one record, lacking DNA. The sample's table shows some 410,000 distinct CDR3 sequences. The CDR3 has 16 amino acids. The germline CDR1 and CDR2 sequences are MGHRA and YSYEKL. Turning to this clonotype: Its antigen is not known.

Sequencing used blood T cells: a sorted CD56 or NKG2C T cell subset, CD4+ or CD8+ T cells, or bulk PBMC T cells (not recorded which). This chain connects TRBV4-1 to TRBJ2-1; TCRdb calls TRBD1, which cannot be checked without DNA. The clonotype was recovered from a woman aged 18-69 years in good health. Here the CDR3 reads CASSQDVARVRAEQFF.